The T cell receptor beta chain under discussion was sequenced for a study of T cell clonality in common variable immunodeficiency. Study findings and constraints: Fewer TCRbeta clones were shared among CVID subjects than controls. In common variable immunodeficiency, TCR beta chains reportedly carried fewer deletions and N-nucleotide insertions.

The repertoire was sequenced with immunoSEQ multiplex PCR; TCRdb's copy has only in-frame clones and lacks some. Listed for the sample are about 15,000 clones, none seen a single time. There are a few counts of this clone. The antigen is undetermined. The read ends 3 residues before the CDR3 terminus; that terminus is restored from the germline J gene. Germline V gives CDR1 MNHEY, CDR2 SVGEGT. There are 15 residues in the CDR3. Trimming took off 0 bases at V and 6 bases at J, with 11 bases between the two ends. The TCR comes from a human donor with common variable immunodeficiency. Input material: peripheral blood mononuclear cells. The V gene is TRBV6-2 or TRBV6-3, the J gene TRBJ2-2; TRBD2 is a possible D gene (5 bases). Here the CDR3 reads CASSYSSPGSGELFF. CDR3 bases read: TGTGCCAGCAGTTACTCGAGTCCGGGGTCCGGGGAG.